Listed below are T cell receptor beta chains from one sample, sequenced in a study of cytomegalovirus exposure and HLA in healthy donors. Profiling relied on immunoSEQ multiplex PCR, and the TCRdb table lists in-frame clones only, not all of them. In the table there are around 100,000 clones, 60% to 80% of which are singletons. Sequences were obtained from PBMCs. The receptors shown here come from a woman between 18 and 29 years old in good health and CMV-seropositive. Both conserved end residues are part of each CDR3. Fields, in order: J gene, clone size, CDR3 length, D gene, V gene, CDR3 DNA, CDR3 protein. D genes are given only for firm matches. Only part of the rows carry a size: once, few, many, or a class if the clone is expanded.

>TRBJ1-2|.|15|.|TRBV27
TGTGCCAGCAGTTTATTCCAGGGATCGCCAATTGGCTACACCTTC
CASSLFQGSPIGYTF
>TRBJ2-5|few|16|.|TRBV19
TGTGCCAGTAGTATGTGGGGCACAGGTTACCAAGAGACCCAGTACTTC
CASSMWGTGYQETQYF
>TRBJ1-3|.|15|TRBD1|TRBV7-9
TGTGCCAGCAGCTTCGCAGGGGGTTCTGGAAACACCATATATTTT
CASSFAGGSGNTIYF
>TRBJ2-5|.|14|TRBD1|TRBV5-1
TGCGCCAGCAGCTTGGACAGGGGCAGAGAGACCCAGTACTTC
CASSLDRGRETQYF
>TRBJ2-1|.|14|TRBD2|TRBV7-9
TGTGCCAGCAGCTTAGCTAGCGGGAGCGATGAGCAGTTCTTC
CASSLASGSDEQFF
>TRBJ2-1|.|14|TRBD1|TRBV5-4
TGTGCCAGCAGCTTGGGACAGGGAGAGGAGGAGCAGTTCTTC
CASSLGQGEEEQFF
>TRBJ2-1|.|20|TRBD2|TRBV10-3
TGTGCCATCAGTGGGGAGGACAGGGAACATAGCGGGAGGGCCTACAATGAGCAGTTCTTC
CAISGEDREHSGRAYNEQFF
>TRBJ1-1|.|14|TRBD1|TRBV28
TGTGCCAGCAGTATTACAGGGGTGAACACTGAAGCTTTCTTT
CASSITGVNTEAFF
>TRBJ2-2|.|16|TRBD2|TRBV7-3
TGTGCCAGCAGCTCCTCGGTAGCGGGAGTTACCGGGGAGCTGTTTTTT
CASSSSVAGVTGELFF
>TRBJ2-7|.|16|TRBD2|TRBV18
TGTGCCAGCTCACCCTTTAGCGGGAGGGCCAGTTACGAGCAGTACTTC
CASSPFSGRASYEQYF
>TRBJ1-1|.|18|TRBD1|TRBV7-8
TGTGCCAGCAGCTTATACGGGACAGGCCCAAAGGGGAACCCTGAAGCTTTCTTT
CASSLYGTGPKGNPEAFF
>TRBJ2-6|.|19|TRBD1|TRBV5-1
TGCGCCAGCAGCTTGCTGGATATAGGACAGGGTTCTGGGGCCAACGTCCTGACTTTC
CASSLLDIGQGSGANVLTF